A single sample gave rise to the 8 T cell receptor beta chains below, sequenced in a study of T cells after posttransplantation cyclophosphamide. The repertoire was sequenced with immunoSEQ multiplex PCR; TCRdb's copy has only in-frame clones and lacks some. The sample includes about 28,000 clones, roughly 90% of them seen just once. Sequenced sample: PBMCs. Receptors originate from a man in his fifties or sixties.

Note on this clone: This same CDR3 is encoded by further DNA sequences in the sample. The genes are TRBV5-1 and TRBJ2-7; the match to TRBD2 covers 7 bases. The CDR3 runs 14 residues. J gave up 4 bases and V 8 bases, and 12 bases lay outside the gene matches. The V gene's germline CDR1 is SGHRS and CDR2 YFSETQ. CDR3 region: CASSPIHSGYEQYF. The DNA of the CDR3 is TGCGCCAGTAGCCCTATCCATAGCGGGTACGAGCAGTACTTC.

This CDR3 is CASSSPTNRPLNTEAFF. CDR3 bases: TGTGCCAGCAGCTCCCCCACCAACAGGCCCCTGAACACTGAAGCTTTCTTT. The chain couples TRBV11-2 to TRBJ1-1, with a possible D match to TRBD1 (5 bases). Germline V gene lookup returns CDR1 SGHAT and CDR2 FQNNGV. This CDR3 is built from 17 residues. The V end was cut by 4 bases, the J end by 0 bases, with 18 bases between. Using reference TRBV11-2 and TRBJ1-1 for the parts outside the CDR3, the full variable domain is EAGVAQSPRYKIIEKRQSVAFWCNPISGHATLYWYQQILGQGPKLLIQFQNNGVVDDSQLPKDRFSAERLKGVDSTLKIQPAKLEDSAVYLCASSSPTNRPLNTEAFFGQGTRLTVV.

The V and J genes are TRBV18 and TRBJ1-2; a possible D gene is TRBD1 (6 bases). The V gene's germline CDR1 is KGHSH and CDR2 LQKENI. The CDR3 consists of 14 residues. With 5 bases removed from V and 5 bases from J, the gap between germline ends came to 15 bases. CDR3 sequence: CASSNGQIGYGYTF. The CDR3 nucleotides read TGTGCCAGCTCAAACGGACAGATCGGATATGGCTACACCTTC.

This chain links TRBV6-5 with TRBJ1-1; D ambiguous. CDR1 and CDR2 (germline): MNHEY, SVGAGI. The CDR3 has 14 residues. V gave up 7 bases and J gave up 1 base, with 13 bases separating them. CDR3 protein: CASKPSFANTEAFF. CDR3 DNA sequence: TGTGCCAGCAAGCCGAGCTTTGCGAACACTGAAGCTTTCTTT.

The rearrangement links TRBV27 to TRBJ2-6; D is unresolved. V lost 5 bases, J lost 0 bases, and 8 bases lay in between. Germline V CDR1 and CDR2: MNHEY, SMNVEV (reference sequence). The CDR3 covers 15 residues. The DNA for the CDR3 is TGTGCCAGCAGTCCCACATTCTCTGGGGCCAACGTCCTGACTTTC. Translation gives CASSPTFSGANVLTF.

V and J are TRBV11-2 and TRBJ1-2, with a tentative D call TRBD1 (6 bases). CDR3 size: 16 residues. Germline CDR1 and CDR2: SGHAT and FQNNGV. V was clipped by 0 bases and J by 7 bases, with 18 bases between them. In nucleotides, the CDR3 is TGTGCCAGCAGCTTAGATCTGTGGTCAGGGGCGCCTGGCTACACCTTC. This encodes CASSLDLWSGAPGYTF.

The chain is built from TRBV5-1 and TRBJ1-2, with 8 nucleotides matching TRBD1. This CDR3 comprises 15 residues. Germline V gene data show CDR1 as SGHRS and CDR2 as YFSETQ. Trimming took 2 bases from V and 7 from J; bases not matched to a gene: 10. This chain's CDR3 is CASSFNPSDRAGYTF. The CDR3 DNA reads TGCGCCAGCAGCTTCAACCCCTCGGACAGGGCTGGCTACACCTTC.

The CDR3 region is CSALYQYVAFF. The CDR3 bases are TGCAGCGCGCTTTATCAGTACGTGGCTTTCTTT. This chain links TRBV29-1 with TRBJ1-1; D is unresolved. The length of the CDR3 is 11 residues. V lost 7 bases and J 11 bases, leaving 17 bases between the germline ends. Germline CDR1 SQVTM, CDR2 ANQGSEA.